These 10 T cell receptor beta chains were all obtained from the same sample, sequenced in a study of blood T cell repertoires in COVID-19. TCRdb keeps only in-frame clones here, not all; method: immunoSEQ multiplex PCR. The table shows around 140,000 clones, with approximately 90% occurring only once. Sequencing used peripheral blood. The receptor set was obtained from a human donor in a cohort sampled during active COVID-19.

Only one count was recorded for this clone. The V gene is TRBV7-6, the J gene TRBJ2-3; possibly TRBD1 for D (5 bases). Germline lookup yields CDR1 SGHVS and CDR2 FNYEAQ. The CDR3 is 15 residues long. Between the trimmed V and J ends, which lost 5 bases and 3 bases, there was a span of 15 bases. The CDR3 reads CASSPRQRMTDTQYF. The CDR3 region has the DNA TGTGCCAGCAGCCCTCGACAGAGAATGACAGATACGCAGTATTTT.

The V and J genes are TRBV12-3 or TRBV12-4 and TRBJ1-1; D is uncertain. The ends were cut back, 6 bases at V and 4 bases at J, with 9 bases in the middle. This CDR3 comprises 12 residues. CDR3 amino acids: CASSRISTEAFF. CDR3 DNA sequence: TGTGCCAGCAGCCGCATTAGCACTGAAGCTTTCTTT.

V is TRBV15 and J is TRBJ2-5; TRBD2 matches at 11 bases. With V trimmed by 2 bases and J by 4 bases, 3 bases remained unmatched. Germline CDR1 reads LNHNV; CDR2 reads YYDKDF (reference sequence). There are 15 residues in the CDR3. CDR3 residues: CATSRNSGGAETQYF. CDR3 bases: TGTGCCACCAGCAGAAATAGCGGGGGGGCAGAGACCCAGTACTTC.

CDR3 in DNA: TGTGCCAGCAGTCCACAGCTCTACGAGCAGTACTTC. The encoded protein is CASSPQLYEQYF. The rearrangement uses TRBV12-3 or TRBV12-4 and TRBJ2-7, with D hard to call. Trimming shortened V by 5 bases and J by 3 bases, and 8 bases separated the two germline ends. The CDR3 length is 12 residues.

The chain has TRBV5-1 and TRBJ1-2, with TRBD1 identical over 7 bases. V gave up 7 bases and J gave up 6 bases; unmatched junction bases: 9. This CDR3 is 13 amino acids long. In germline, CDR1 is SGHRS, CDR2 YFSETQ. The CDR3 sequence is CASGLQGSHGYTF. The CDR3 coding sequence is TGCGCCAGCGGGCTACAGGGGTCCCATGGCTACACCTTC. The entire variable domain, with the rest obtained from reference TRBV5-1 and TRBJ1-2, is as follows: KAGVTQTPRYLIKTRGQQVTLSCSPISGHRSVSWYQQTPGQGLQFLFEYFSETQRNKGNFPGRFSGRQFSNSRSEMNVSTLELGDSALYLCASGLQGSHGYTFGSGTRLTVV.

The V gene is TRBV19, the J gene TRBJ2-3; possible D gene TRBD2, 7 bases. CDR1 LNHDA and CDR2 SQIVND come from the germline V gene (reference sequence). V lost 5 bases and J lost 2, with 14 bases in between. This CDR3 has 15 amino acids. The CDR3 DNA reads as TGTGCCAGTAGTTTGGGGGGGGGCTTCACAGATACGCAGTATTTT. It is translated as CASSLGGGFTDTQYF.

J is TRBJ2-1 and V is TRBV5-1; D is unclear. V was clipped by 0 bases and J by 0 bases, with 10 bases between them. CDR1 and CDR2 from the germline V gene are SGHRS and YFSETQ. CDR3 length: 16 amino acids. The CDR3 sequence: CASSLDPRSSYNEQFF. The CDR3 nucleotides are TGCGCCAGCAGCTTGGACCCCCGGAGCTCCTACAATGAGCAGTTCTTC.

The V call is TRBV6-1, the J call TRBJ1-1; D remains ambiguous. Trimming removed 2 bases from V and 0 bases from J, with 10 bases in between. CDR3 size: 15 residues. CDR1 is MNHNS and CDR2 is SASEGT in the germline V gene. Here the CDR3 reads CASSERAGMNTEAFF. The CDR3 region has the DNA TGTGCCAGCAGTGAAAGGGCGGGGATGAACACTGAAGCTTTCTTT.

The chain uses TRBV7-9 and TRBJ2-5; 12 bases line up with TRBD2. The germline gives CDR1 SEHNR, CDR2 FQNEAQ (reference sequence). After removal of 5 bases from V and 2 bases from J, the junction contained 3 bases not matched to a gene. This CDR3 comprises 15 residues. CDR3 residues: CASSRLAGVQETQYF. The CDR3 bases are TGTGCCAGCAGCAGACTAGCGGGGGTTCAAGAGACCCAGTACTTC.

This clone was detected only a few times. The chain carries TRBV4-2 and TRBJ2-3; 8 nucleotides align to TRBD2. The V and J ends lost 0 bases and 1 base, in that order; junction bases with no gene match: 6. The CDR3 is 17 amino acids. Germline CDR1 reads LGHNA; CDR2 reads YNFKEQ. CDR3 bases: TGTGCCAGCAGCCAAGACGAGCGGGGGCCTCGCACAGATACGCAGTATTTT. It encodes CASSQDERGPRTDTQYF.